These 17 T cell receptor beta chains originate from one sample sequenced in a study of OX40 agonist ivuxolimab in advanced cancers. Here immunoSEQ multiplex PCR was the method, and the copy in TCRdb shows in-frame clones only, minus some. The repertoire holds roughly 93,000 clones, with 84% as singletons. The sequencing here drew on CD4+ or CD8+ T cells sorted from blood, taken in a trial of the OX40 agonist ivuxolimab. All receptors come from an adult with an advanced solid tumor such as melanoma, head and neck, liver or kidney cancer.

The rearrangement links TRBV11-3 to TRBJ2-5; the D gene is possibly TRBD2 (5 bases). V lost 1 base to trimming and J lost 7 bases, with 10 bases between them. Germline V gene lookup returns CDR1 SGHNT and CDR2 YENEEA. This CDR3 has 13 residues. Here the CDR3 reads CASSLGGRGTQYF. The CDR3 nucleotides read TGTGCCAGCAGCTTAGGTGGCCGGGGGACCCAGTACTTC.

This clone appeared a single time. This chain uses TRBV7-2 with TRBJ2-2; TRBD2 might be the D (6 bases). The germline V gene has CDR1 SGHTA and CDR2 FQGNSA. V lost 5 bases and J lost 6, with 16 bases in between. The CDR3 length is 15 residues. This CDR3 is CASSRDSQFSGELFF. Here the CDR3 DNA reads TGTGCCAGCAGCAGGGACTCTCAATTTTCCGGGGAGCTGTTTTTT.

The CDR3 coding sequence is TGTGCCAGCTCACCCCCGGGACAGGGGTACGAGCAGTACTTC. The encoded protein is CASSPPGQGYEQYF. The chain recombines TRBV18 with TRBJ2-5; 10 bases are shared with TRBD1. Judging by the DNA end, TRBJ2-7 fits better; the J call may be wrong. This CDR3 contains 14 residues. Looked up from germline, CDR1 is KGHSH and CDR2 is LQKENI.

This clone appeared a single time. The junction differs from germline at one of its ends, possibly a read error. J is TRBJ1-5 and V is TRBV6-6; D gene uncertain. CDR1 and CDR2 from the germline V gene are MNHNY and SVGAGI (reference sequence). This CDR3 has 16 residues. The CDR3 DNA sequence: TGTGCCAGCAGTCACTCTGGGGATTCGAGCAATCAGCCCCAGCATTTT. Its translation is CASSHSGDSSNQPQHF.

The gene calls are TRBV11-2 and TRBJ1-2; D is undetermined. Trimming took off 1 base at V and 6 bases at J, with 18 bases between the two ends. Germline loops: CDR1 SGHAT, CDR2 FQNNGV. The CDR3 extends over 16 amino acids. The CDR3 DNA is TGTGCCAGCAGCTTAGGGAGCCCTAGGCCGAATGATGGCTACACCTTC. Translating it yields CASSLGSPRPNDGYTF.

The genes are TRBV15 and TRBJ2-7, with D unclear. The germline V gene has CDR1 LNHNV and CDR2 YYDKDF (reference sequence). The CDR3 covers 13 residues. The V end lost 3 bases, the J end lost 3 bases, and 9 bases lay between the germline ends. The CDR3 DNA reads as TGTGCCACCAGCAGGCAGCGCCGCTACGAGCAGTACTTC. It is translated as CATSRQRRYEQYF.

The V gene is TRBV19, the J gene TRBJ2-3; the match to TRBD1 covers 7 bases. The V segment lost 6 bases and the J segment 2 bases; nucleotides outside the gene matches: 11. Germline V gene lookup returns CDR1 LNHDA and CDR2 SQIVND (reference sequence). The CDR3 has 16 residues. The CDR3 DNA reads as TGTGCCAGTAGGGCCCAGGGGGTCCTCTCCACAGATACGCAGTATTTT. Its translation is CASRAQGVLSTDTQYF.

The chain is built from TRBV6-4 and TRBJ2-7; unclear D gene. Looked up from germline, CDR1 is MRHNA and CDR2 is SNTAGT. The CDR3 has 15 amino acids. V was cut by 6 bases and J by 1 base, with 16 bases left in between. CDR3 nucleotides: TGTGCCAGCAGCCTAGAGGCCGGAGAATCCTACGAGCAGTACTTC. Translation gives CASSLEAGESYEQYF.

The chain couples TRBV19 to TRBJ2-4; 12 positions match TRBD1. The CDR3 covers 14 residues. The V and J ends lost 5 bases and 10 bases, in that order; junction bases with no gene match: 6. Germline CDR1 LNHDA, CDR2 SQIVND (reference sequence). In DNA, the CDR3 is TGTGCCAGTAGTCCCCCGGGACAGGGGGCGATTCAGTACTTC. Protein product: CASSPPGQGAIQYF.

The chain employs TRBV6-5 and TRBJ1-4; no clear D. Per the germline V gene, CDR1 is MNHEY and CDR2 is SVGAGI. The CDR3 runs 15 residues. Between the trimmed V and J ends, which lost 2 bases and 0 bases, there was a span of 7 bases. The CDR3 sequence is CASSYGLTTNEKLFF. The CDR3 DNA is TGTGCCAGCAGTTACGGGCTCACAACTAATGAAAAACTGTTTTTT.

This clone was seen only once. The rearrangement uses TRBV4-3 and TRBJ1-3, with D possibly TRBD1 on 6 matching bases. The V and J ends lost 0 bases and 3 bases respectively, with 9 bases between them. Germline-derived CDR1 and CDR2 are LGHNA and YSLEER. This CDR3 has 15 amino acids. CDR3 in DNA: TGCGCCAGCAGCCAAGAAGGGGGATTTGGAAACACCATATATTTT. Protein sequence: CASSQEGGFGNTIYF.

CDR3 protein: CASVGQGLILAFF. The CDR3 DNA is TGTGCCAGCGTTGGACAGGGTCTCATCTTGGCTTTCTTT. The gene calls are TRBV2 and TRBJ1-1, with 8 bases fitting TRBD1. Per the germline V gene, CDR1 is SNHLY and CDR2 is FYNNEI. Trimming at V came to 8 bases and at J to 11 bases, leaving 13 bases not matched to a gene. The length of the CDR3 is 13 residues.

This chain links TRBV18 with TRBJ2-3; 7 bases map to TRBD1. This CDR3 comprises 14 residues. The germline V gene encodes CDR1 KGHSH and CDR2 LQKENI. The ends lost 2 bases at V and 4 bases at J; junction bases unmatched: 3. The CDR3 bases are TGTGCCAGCTCACCAGTTGACAGGGCAGATACGCAGTATTTT. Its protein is CASSPVDRADTQYF.

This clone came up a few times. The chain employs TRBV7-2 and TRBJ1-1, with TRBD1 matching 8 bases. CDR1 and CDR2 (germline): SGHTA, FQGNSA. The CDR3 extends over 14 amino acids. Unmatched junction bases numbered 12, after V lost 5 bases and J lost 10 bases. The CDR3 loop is CASSRDRIIGGAFF. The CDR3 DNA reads TGTGCCAGCAGCCGGGACAGGATTATAGGGGGAGCTTTCTTT.

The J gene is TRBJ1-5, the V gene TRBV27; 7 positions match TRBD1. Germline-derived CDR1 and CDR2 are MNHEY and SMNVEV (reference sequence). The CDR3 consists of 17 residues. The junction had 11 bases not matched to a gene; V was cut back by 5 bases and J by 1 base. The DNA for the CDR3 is TGTGCCAGCAGTACGATTCCGACAGGGTCGAGCAATCAGCCCCAGCATTTT. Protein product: CASSTIPTGSSNQPQHF.

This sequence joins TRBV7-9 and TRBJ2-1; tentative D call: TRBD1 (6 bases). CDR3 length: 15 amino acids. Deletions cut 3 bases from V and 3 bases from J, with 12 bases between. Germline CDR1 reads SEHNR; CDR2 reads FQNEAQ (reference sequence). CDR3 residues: CASSFGDTVYNEQFF. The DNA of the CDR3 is TGTGCCAGCAGCTTCGGGGACACGGTCTACAATGAGCAGTTCTTC.

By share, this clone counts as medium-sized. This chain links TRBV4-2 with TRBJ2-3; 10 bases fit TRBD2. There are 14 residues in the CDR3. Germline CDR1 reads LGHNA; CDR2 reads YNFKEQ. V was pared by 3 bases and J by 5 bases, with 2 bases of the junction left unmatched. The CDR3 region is CASSQVAGGDTQYF. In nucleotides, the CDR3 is TGTGCCAGCAGCCAGGTAGCGGGGGGAGATACGCAGTATTTT.